One sample yielded the 27 T cell receptor beta chains listed below, sequenced in a study of neurological immune-mediated disorders. TCRdb reprocessed the 5' RACE reads with MiXCR, giving one entry per CDR3 protein. The sample holds about 44,000 distinct CDR3 sequences, under 25% seen once. Noted time point: technical triplicate 3. Sequencing used PBMCs. The source of these receptors is a man aged 55-75 years with HTLV-1-associated myelopathy (HAM/TSP).

This clonotype was recorded many times. This chain joins TRBV5-6 and TRBJ1-2; the match to TRBD1 covers 7 bases. CDR1 SGHDT and CDR2 YYEEEE come from the germline V gene. V was pared by 6 bases and J by 4 bases, with 3 bases of the junction left unmatched. This CDR3 contains 12 residues. CDR3 in DNA: TGTGCCAGCAACCGGGACAGCTATGGCTACACCTTC. Its protein product is CASNRDSYGYTF.

This clonotype was observed at least ten times. The CDR3 loop is CASSYYRGAYEQYF. Here the CDR3 DNA reads TGCGCCAGCAGCTATTACAGGGGCGCCTACGAGCAGTACTTC. J is TRBJ2-7 and V is TRBV5-1; 7 nucleotides align to TRBD1. Trimming removed 3 bases from V and 2 bases from J; junction bases left unmatched: 5. From germline, CDR1 is SGHRS and CDR2 YFSETQ. This CDR3 has 14 residues. The complete variable domain, with remaining parts taken from reference TRBV5-1 and TRBJ2-7, reads KAGVTQTPRYLIKTRGQQVTLSCSPISGHRSVSWYQQTPGQGLQFLFEYFSETQRNKGNFPGRFSGRQFSNSRSEMNVSTLELGDSALYLCASSYYRGAYEQYFGPGTRLTVT.

This clonotype was counted ten times or more. The rearrangement uses TRBV5-1 and TRBJ2-7, with D uncertain. The V gene lost 1 base and the J gene lost 3 bases, with 8 bases spanning the gap. Germline V gene sequence: CDR1 SGHRS, CDR2 YFSETQ. CDR3 length: 13 residues. The DNA of the CDR3 is TGCGCCAGCAGCTTGACTAACAACTACGAGCAGTACTTC. This translates into CASSLTNNYEQYF.

This clonotype came up many times. The chain couples TRBV6-5 to TRBJ1-1; D is uncertain. The CDR3 is 13 residues long. The germline V gene has CDR1 MNHEY and CDR2 SVGAGI. V was trimmed by 4 bases and J by 0 bases, leaving 6 bases between them. The CDR3 DNA sequence: TGTGCCAGCAGTTTCGGCCTGAACACTGAAGCTTTCTTT. Its protein is CASSFGLNTEAFF.

V is TRBV12-3 or TRBV12-4 and J is TRBJ2-4; TRBD2 is a possible D gene (6 bases). This CDR3 region has 14 residues. The V gene lost 5 bases and the J gene lost 10 bases, with 18 bases spanning the gap. Here the CDR3 reads CASSAWEAGRIQYF. Here the CDR3 DNA reads TGTGCCAGCAGTGCTTGGGAGGCGGGGCGGATTCAGTACTTC.

This clonotype was detected ten times or more. V is TRBV3-1 and J is TRBJ1-4; D call uncertain. CDR1 LGHDT and CDR2 YNNKEL come from the germline V gene (reference sequence). V shed 5 bases and J shed 4 bases, with 14 bases lying between them. The CDR3 extends over 15 amino acids. The CDR3 nucleotides are TGTGCCAGCAGCGTGAACGGGATGGGTAATGAAAAACTGTTTTTT. Translating it yields CASSVNGMGNEKLFF.

This clonotype was counted once. A much larger clone differs from this one at a single base, so this may be a read error. V is TRBV9 and J is TRBJ2-2, with 8 bases aligning to TRBD2. The V and J ends lost 4 bases and 2 bases, in that order; junction bases with no gene match: 13. Germline V CDR1 and CDR2: SGDLS, YYNGEE. The CDR3 is made up of 18 amino acids. The CDR3 spells CASSNIGRAGTNTGELFF. The DNA for the CDR3 is TGTGCCAGCAGCAATATCGGGAGGGCCGGAACAAACACCGGGGAGCTGTTTTTT.

There are a few counts of this clonotype. The CDR3: CASSPSGSGTLTDTQYF. The CDR3 DNA reads TGTGCCAGCAGCCCCTCGGGCAGCGGCACTCTCACAGATACGCAGTATTTT. The chain is built from TRBV7-2 and TRBJ2-3; D possibly corresponds to TRBD2 (5 bases). The CDR3 is made up of 17 amino acids. In germline, CDR1 is SGHTA, CDR2 FQGNSA. Trimming pared 5 bases from V and 2 bases from J, leaving 20 bases between.

In this sample, this clonotype turned up many times. The V and J genes are TRBV12-3 or TRBV12-4 and TRBJ1-3; D call uncertain. The CDR3 has 14 residues. The ends were cut back, 3 bases at V and 0 bases at J, with 6 bases in the middle. As DNA, the CDR3 is TGTGCCAGCAGTTTGACGGCCTCTGGAAACACCATATATTTT. Translating gives CASSLTASGNTIYF.

This clonotype showed up many times. V is TRBV6-6 and J is TRBJ2-7, with 8 bases aligning to TRBD2. The V gene end was trimmed by 4 bases and the J gene end by 7 bases; junction bases not matched to a gene: 6. CDR1 MNHNY and CDR2 SVGAGI come from the germline V gene (reference sequence). There are 13 residues in the CDR3. The CDR3 DNA sequence: TGTGCCAGCAGTTTCCTAGCGGGCGGGGAGCAGTACTTC. The encoded protein is CASSFLAGGEQYF.

This clonotype was counted many times. The rearrangement uses TRBV7-9 and TRBJ2-1; possibly TRBD1 or TRBD2 for D (5 bases each). The CDR3 runs 13 residues. The V gene lost 1 base and the J gene lost 11 bases, with 12 bases spanning the gap. Germline V gives CDR1 SEHNR, CDR2 FQNEAQ (reference sequence). In DNA form, the CDR3 reads TGTGCCAGCAGCTTAGAAGTAAGGGACCAGCAGTTCTTC. Translated, it gives CASSLEVRDQQFF.

The chain is built from TRBV5-6 and TRBJ2-1; 12 bases align to TRBD2. Germline V CDR1 and CDR2: SGHDT, YYEEEE. The trim removed 4 bases at V and 3 bases at J, leaving 5 bases unmatched. CDR3 length equals 16 residues. CDR3 coding DNA: TGTGCCAGCAGCCCTTTGACTAGCGGGGGCTACAATGAGCAGTTCTTC. Translating gives CASSPLTSGGYNEQFF.

This clonotype was observed at least ten times. V gene TRBV9 combines with J gene TRBJ2-3, with TRBD2 matching 7 bases. From germline, CDR1 is SGDLS and CDR2 YYNGEE. The CDR3 has 20 amino acids. The ends lost 4 bases at V and 0 bases at J; junction bases unmatched: 20. The CDR3 DNA follows: TGTGCCAGCAGCCCTCGGGGAGCGGGAACGACATTCTTGAGCACAGATACGCAGTATTTT. It specifies CASSPRGAGTTFLSTDTQYF.

This clonotype was found many times. The chain is built from TRBV5-6 and TRBJ2-5, with D perhaps TRBD2 (6 bases). Germline assignment: CDR1 SGHDT and CDR2 YYEEEE. The CDR3 has 14 amino acids. The V gene lost 3 bases and the J gene lost 4 bases, with 13 bases spanning the gap. CDR3 residues: CASSWGVGSETQYF. The CDR3 coding sequence is TGTGCCAGCAGCTGGGGGGTTGGATCAGAGACCCAGTACTTC.

There are many counts of this clonotype. The chain carries TRBV5-1 and TRBJ2-7; tentatively, D is TRBD2 (5 bases). V was trimmed by 3 bases and J by 3 bases, leaving 7 bases between them. This CDR3 region has 12 residues. Germline lookup yields CDR1 SGHRS and CDR2 YFSETQ. The CDR3 sequence: CASSSGNYEQYF. In DNA form, the CDR3 reads TGCGCCAGCAGCTCGGGGAACTACGAGCAGTACTTC.

In its sample, this clonotype was seen many times. The chain is built from TRBV5-1 and TRBJ1-1; TRBD1 might be the D (5 bases). The CDR3 covers 15 residues. CDR1 and CDR2 from the germline V gene are SGHRS and YFSETQ. V was trimmed by 3 bases and J by 2 bases, leaving 14 bases between them. The CDR3 sequence: CASSSGHGRNTEAFF. The CDR3 DNA follows: TGCGCCAGCAGCTCCGGACACGGTAGAAACACTGAAGCTTTCTTT. Complete variable domain (other parts from reference TRBV5-1 and TRBJ1-1): KAGVTQTPRYLIKTRGQQVTLSCSPISGHRSVSWYQQTPGQGLQFLFEYFSETQRNKGNFPGRFSGRQFSNSRSEMNVSTLELGDSALYLCASSSGHGRNTEAFFGQGTRLTVV.

This clonotype was detected many times. J is TRBJ2-1 and V is TRBV28; maybe TRBD2 (5 bases). The CDR3 spans 11 residues. Trimming shortened V by 3 bases and J by 13 bases, and 10 bases separated the two germline ends. From germline, CDR1 is MDHEN and CDR2 SYDVKM. The CDR3 is CASSFIGVQFF. The DNA of the CDR3 is TGTGCCAGCAGTTTTATCGGGGTACAGTTCTTC. Full variable domain (rest looked up from reference TRBV28 and TRBJ2-1): DVKVTQSSRYLVKRTGEKVFLECVQDMDHENMFWYRQDPGLGLRLIYFSYDVKMKEKGDIPEGYSVSREKKERFSLILESASTNQTSMYLCASSFIGVQFFGPGTRLTVL.

This clonotype was detected many times. V is TRBV6-5 and J is TRBJ2-7, with 16 nucleotides matching TRBD2. The length of the CDR3 is 17 residues. Germline CDR1 is MNHEY and CDR2 is SVGAGI. Trimming took 0 bases from V and 2 from J; bases not matched to a gene: 1. This CDR3 reads CASSYSGLAGGAYEQYF. The CDR3 coding sequence is TGTGCCAGCAGTTACTCGGGACTAGCGGGAGGGGCCTACGAGCAGTACTTC.

Many counts were recorded for this clonotype. This chain connects TRBV4-1 to TRBJ1-5; 8 positions agree with TRBD1. V gave up 0 bases and J gave up 5 bases; unmatched junction bases: 9. There are 17 residues in the CDR3. Germline-derived CDR1 and CDR2 are MGHRA and YSYEKL. The CDR3 DNA reads TGCGCCAGCAGCCAAGATGTGGGCGGGACAGGTTATCAGCCCCAGCATTTT. As protein: CASSQDVGGTGYQPQHF.

This clonotype was found many times. This chain joins TRBV5-6 and TRBJ1-2; D ambiguous. The ends were cut back, 6 bases at V and 3 bases at J, with 15 bases in the middle. The CDR3 contains 14 residues. Germline V gene data show CDR1 as SGHDT and CDR2 as YYEEEE. CDR3 amino acids: CASTPTGVDYGYTF. The CDR3, as DNA: TGTGCCAGCACCCCCACGGGAGTCGACTATGGCTACACCTTC.

This chain joins TRBV7-8 and TRBJ2-3; a weak D match, TRBD2 (6 bases). Germline lookup yields CDR1 SGHVS and CDR2 FQNEAQ. V was pared by 5 bases and J by 11 bases, with 17 bases between. The CDR3 consists of 13 residues. CDR3 bases: TGTGCCAGCAGCCCCCCCGGGAGCAATGAGCAGTATTTT. This gives the protein CASSPPGSNEQYF.

This clonotype was seen ten or more times. This chain uses TRBV12-5 with TRBJ1-1; D perhaps matches TRBD1 (5 bases). Looked up from germline, CDR1 is LGHNT and CDR2 is FRNRAP. V was shortened by 0 bases and J by 8 bases, with 10 bases between the two germline ends. CDR3 size: 13 residues. The CDR3 here is CASGLVWDREAFF. The CDR3 coding sequence is TGTGCTAGTGGTTTGGTATGGGACCGGGAAGCTTTCTTT. Full variable domain (missing parts from reference TRBV12-5 and TRBJ1-1): DARVTQTPRHKVTEMGQEVTMRCQPILGHNTVFWYRQTMMQGLELLAYFRNRAPLDDSGMPKDRFSAEMPDATLATLKIQPSEPRDSAVYFCASGLVWDREAFFGQGTRLTVV.

In its sample, this clonotype was seen a few times. The chain joins TRBV5-5 to TRBJ1-4; 7 bases are shared with TRBD1. CDR1 SGHKS and CDR2 YYEKEE come from the germline V gene (reference sequence). Trimming took 1 base from V and 5 from J; bases not matched to a gene: 5. The CDR3 is 15 amino acids. The CDR3 DNA reads as TGTGCCAGCAGCTTGTTGACAGGGCCAAATGAAAAACTGTTTTTT. As protein: CASSLLTGPNEKLFF.

This clonotype is labeled as large. The chain carries TRBV5-1 and TRBJ2-5; no definite D call. Germline values: CDR1 SGHRS, CDR2 YFSETQ. With 4 bases removed from V and 2 bases from J, the gap between germline ends came to 12 bases. This CDR3 has 14 residues. The DNA of the CDR3 is TGCGCCAGCAGCGGTGGTCTGGCTCAAGAGACCCAGTACTTC. As protein: CASSGGLAQETQYF.

The chain carries TRBV12-2 and TRBJ1-1; the table's TRBD1 call for D was not verified on the DNA. TRBV12-2 is a listed pseudogene. There are 15 residues in the CDR3. CDR3 in DNA: TGTGCAAGTCGCGGCAGGGAGTCGAGGAACACTGAAGCTTTCTTT. Amino acid sequence: CASRGRESRNTEAFF.

This clonotype was picked up many times. The chain recombines TRBV20-1 with TRBJ2-1; 14 bases map to TRBD2. The germline CDR1 and CDR2 sequences are DFQATT and SNEGSKA (reference sequence). This CDR3 comprises 14 residues. V gave up 6 bases and J gave up 9 bases; unmatched junction bases: 7. CDR3 in DNA: TGCAGTGCGGGACTAGCGGGAGTGGGCCGTGAGCAGTTCTTC. Amino acid sequence: CSAGLAGVGREQFF.

This clonotype was observed many times. The chain uses TRBV5-1 and TRBJ2-7; D may correspond to TRBD1 or TRBD2 (5 bases each). The CDR3 consists of 14 residues. V shed 4 bases and J shed 4 bases, with 15 bases lying between them. In germline, CDR1 is SGHRS, CDR2 YFSETQ. The CDR3 reads CASSHPGPLYEQYF. The CDR3 DNA is TGCGCCAGCAGCCATCCGGGACCCCTATACGAGCAGTACTTC.